This is a list of T cell receptor beta chains from one sample in a study of response to subunit inactivated influenza vaccine. TCRdb redid the calling of the RT-PCR reads with MiXCR, one entry per CDR3 protein. The data hold about 480,000 distinct CDR3 sequences, with approximately 24% observed a single time. Sequences were derived from CD4+ T cells sorted from PBMCs, sampled 4 to 6 days after vaccination. These receptors were collected from a man between 45 and 60 years old who received an inactivated influenza vaccine. CDR3s include the opening cysteine and the closing phenylalanine or tryptophan. A D gene is named only where the DNA matches it firmly. The size of a clone is reported for some rows only, either as once, few or many, or as a class for expanded clones.

TRBJ2-5 TRBD1 . TRBV18 TGTGCCAGCTCACCATCGGCCAGGGGGTACCAAGAGACCCAGTACTTC CASSPSARGYQETQYF
TRBJ1-1 . . TRBV6-6 TGTGCCAGCAGCACAGCCGGGCCTGAAGCTTTCTTT CASSTAGPEAFF
TRBJ1-1 . few TRBV6-6 TGTGCCAGCAGAACTCACGGGGAGAGGGCTTTCTTT CASRTHGERAFF
TRBJ1-2 . . TRBV5-1 TGCGCCAGCAGCCCTGATAATCAGGAGCTCTATGGCTACACCTTC CASSPDNQELYGYTF
TRBJ2-4 . few TRBV5-1 TGCGCCAGCAGCCTAACTAACCCGTGGGATGACATTCAGTACTTC CASSLTNPWDDIQYF
TRBJ2-7 . few TRBV7-2 TGTGCCAGCAGCTTGCGAATATCTACCTACGAGCAGTACTTC CASSLRISTYEQYF
TRBJ2-7 . . TRBV14 TGTGCCAGAAGCCAAGGGGACATCCTATTATACGAGCAGTACTTC CARSQGDILLYEQYF
TRBJ2-7 . . TRBV5-1 TGCGCCAGCAGCGAGTTAGGACACTCCAACTACGAGCAGTACTTC CASSELGHSNYEQYF
TRBJ2-1 . few TRBV7-8 TGTGCCAGCAGCGCCCCGTGGGCAAGTGAGCAGTTCTTC CASSAPWASEQFF
TRBJ2-7 TRBD2 . TRBV2 TGTGCCACCCTAGCGGGAGGACCCTACGAGCAGTACTTC CATLAGGPYEQYF
TRBJ2-6 TRBD1 . TRBV7-2 TGTGCCAGCAGCGTACCGGGACAGGGGCCTTCTGGGGCCAACGTCCTGACTTTC CASSVPGQGPSGANVLTF
TRBJ2-1 . few TRBV5-1 TGCGCCAGCAGCTTGGGACCCAAAGCCTCGAATGAGCAGTTCTTC CASSLGPKASNEQFF
TRBJ2-1 TRBD2 few TRBV7-9 TGTGCCAGCAGCTTAGGGCGGGAGCGGGACAATGAGCAGTTCTTC CASSLGRERDNEQFF
TRBJ1-6 TRBD1 many TRBV11-2 TGTGCCAGCAGCACCCGGACAGGGGCACTGTCACCCCTCCACTTT CASSTRTGALSPLHF
TRBJ2-1 TRBD1 . TRBV5-5 TGTGCCAGCAGCTTGGAGAGACAGGGATCGGCTCTAGCTATGCAGTTCTTC CASSLERQGSALAMQFF
TRBJ2-2 . . TRBV10-3 TGTGCCATCAGCACCCAGGGCGCCGGGGAGCTGTTTTTT CAISTQGAGELFF
TRBJ1-1 TRBD1 . TRBV12-3/TRBV12-4 TGTGCCAGCAGTCCCCAGGGGGGCGCTGAGGCTTTCTTT CASSPQGGAEAFF
TRBJ2-1 . few TRBV20-1 TGCAGTGCCCGAATGGGGTGGAATGAGCAGTTCTTC CSARMGWNEQFF
TRBJ2-4 TRBD1 . TRBV20-1 TGCAGTGCTAGGGACCGGGACAGGGGGAACATTCAGTACTTC CSARDRDRGNIQYF
TRBJ2-5 . . TRBV12-3/TRBV12-4 TGTGCCAGCAGTTCCGGGTCGACCCAGTACTTC CASSSGSTQYF
TRBJ2-1 TRBD1 once TRBV12-3/TRBV12-4 TGTGCCAGCAGTTTCAGGGACAGGGCCCCCCGTGAGCAGTTCTTC CASSFRDRAPREQFF
TRBJ1-2 . few TRBV9 TGTGCCAGCAGCTTGATGACGGTCGCAGCTGGCTACACCTTC CASSLMTVAAGYTF
TRBJ2-7 . . TRBV6-5 TGTGCCAGCAGTTATTGGGGGACCTCCTACGAGCAGTACTTC CASSYWGTSYEQYF
TRBJ1-1 . . TRBV3-1 TGTGCCAGCAGCCAATGGACAGCTAAAGCTTTCTTT CASSQWTAKAFF
TRBJ2-3 TRBD2 few TRBV10-3 TGTGCCATCAGTGTAACTAGCGGGAGCACAGATACGCAGTATTTT CAISVTSGSTDTQYF
TRBJ1-2 . many TRBV7-9 TGTGCCAGCAGCTTAGACGGCGGCGCAGCCTCCTATGGCTACACCTTC CASSLDGGAASYGYTF
TRBJ2-1 TRBD2 . TRBV5-1 TGCGCCAGCAGCTCCCGGGTAGCGGGAGGGAATGAGCAGTTCTTC CASSSRVAGGNEQFF
TRBJ2-7 TRBD1 few TRBV4-1 TGCGCCAGCAGCCCCTCTCACCTAAGGACAGGGGGGTACGAGCAGTACTTC CASSPSHLRTGGYEQYF
TRBJ2-3 . . TRBV7-2 TGTGCCAGCAGCCGAGCGGCATCTAGTCCAGATACGCAGTATTTT CASSRAASSPDTQYF
TRBJ2-1 . . TRBV7-2 TGTGCCAGCAGCTTAAATTCGGACACTACATACAATGAGCAGTTCTTC CASSLNSDTTYNEQFF